One sample yielded the 4 T cell receptor beta chains listed below, sequenced in a study of T cell repertoires in cytomegalovirus infection (dated by TCRdb to the late 2010s). The reads were generated on an Illumina HiSeq 1500. TCRdb took the public reads, trimmed them with fastp at Q25, ran MiXCR for clone calling and kept in-frame beta chains. CDR3 protein sequences are deduplicated, and each keeps its most common genes and DNA. Within this sample are some 350,000 distinct CDR3 sequences, with 15% to 20% of them counted one time only. Clones ranked in the top ten supply around 9.3% of the sample. The sequenced sample was PBMCs. The receptors here all came from a human donor in good health (CMV status not recorded). Some clones in this sample may be carry-over from other donors' samples.

Notes on this clonotype: A junction boundary mismatches the germline segment, possibly from a read error. The rearrangement uses TRBV7-4 and TRBJ2-3; D could derive from TRBD1 or TRBD2 (5 bases each). There are 15 residues in the CDR3. CDR1 is SGHVT and CDR2 is SQSDAQ in the germline V gene. The CDR3 is CASSLYQAETGTQYF. The CDR3 DNA reads as TGTGCCAGCAGCTTATATCAAGCGGAAACAGGTACGCAGTATTTT.

This sequence joins TRBV7-2 and TRBJ1-4, with D perhaps matching TRBD1 (5 bases). The CDR3 has 14 residues. Trimming took 2 bases from V and 8 from J, leaving 12 bases between them. The V gene's germline CDR1 is SGHTA and CDR2 FQGNSA. The DNA of the CDR3 is TGTGCCAGCAGCTTACTAGGGGCTGGGGAAAAACTGTTTTTT. This encodes CASSLLGAGEKLFF.

The chain employs TRBV20-1 and TRBJ2-7; possibly TRBD2 for D (5 bases). This CDR3 contains 18 residues. Trimming pared 7 bases from V and 7 bases from J, leaving 35 bases between. CDR1 and CDR2 from the germline V gene are DFQATT and SNEGSKA (reference sequence). Written as DNA, the CDR3 is TGCAGTGGGTTCGAAGGTGGACTCCCGAAAATTACTGTGGGGGAGCAGTACTTC. Translation: CSGFEGGLPKITVGEQYF.

In its sample, this clonotype was seen many times. The rearrangement uses TRBV11-1 and TRBJ2-1; tentatively, D is TRBD1 (5 bases). The CDR3 has 16 amino acids. The V end was cut by 7 bases, the J end by 1 base, with 17 bases between. The V gene's germline CDR1 is SGHAT and CDR2 FQDESV (reference sequence). CDR3 in DNA: TGTGCCAGCATGGGGCCCCTTCACGGGTCCTACAATGAGCAGTTCTTC. It translates to CASMGPLHGSYNEQFF.